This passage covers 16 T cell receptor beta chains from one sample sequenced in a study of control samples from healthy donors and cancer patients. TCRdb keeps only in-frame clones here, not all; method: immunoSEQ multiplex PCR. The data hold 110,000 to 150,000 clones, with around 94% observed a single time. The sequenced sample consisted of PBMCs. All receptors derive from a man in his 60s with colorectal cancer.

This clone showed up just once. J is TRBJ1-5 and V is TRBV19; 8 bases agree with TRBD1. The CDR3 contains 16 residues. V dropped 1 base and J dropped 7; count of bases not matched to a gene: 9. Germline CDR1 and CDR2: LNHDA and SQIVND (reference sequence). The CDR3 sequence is CASSIGTSGGGQPQHF. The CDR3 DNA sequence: TGTGCCAGTAGTATAGGGACCTCAGGGGGCGGGCAGCCCCAGCATTTT.

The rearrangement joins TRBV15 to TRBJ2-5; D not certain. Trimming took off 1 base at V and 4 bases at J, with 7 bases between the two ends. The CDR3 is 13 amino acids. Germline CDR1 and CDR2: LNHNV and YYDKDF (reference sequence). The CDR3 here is CATSRAYAETQYF. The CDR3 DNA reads TGTGCCACCAGCAGAGCCTACGCAGAGACCCAGTACTTC.

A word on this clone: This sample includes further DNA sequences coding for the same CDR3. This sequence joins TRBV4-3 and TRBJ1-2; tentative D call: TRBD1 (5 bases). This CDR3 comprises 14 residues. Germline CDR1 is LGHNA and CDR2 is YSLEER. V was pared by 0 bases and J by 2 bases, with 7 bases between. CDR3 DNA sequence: TGCGCCAGCAGCCAAGATCGGGGCAACTATGGCTACACCTTC. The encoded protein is CASSQDRGNYGYTF.

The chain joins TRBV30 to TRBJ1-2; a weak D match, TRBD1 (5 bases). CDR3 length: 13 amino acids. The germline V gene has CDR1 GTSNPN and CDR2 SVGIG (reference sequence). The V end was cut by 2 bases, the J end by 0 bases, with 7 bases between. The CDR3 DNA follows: TGTGCCTGGAGTTCAGGGACTAACTATGGCTACACCTTC. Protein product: CAWSSGTNYGYTF. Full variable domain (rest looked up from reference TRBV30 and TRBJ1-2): SQTIHQWPATLVQPVGSPLSLECTVEGTSNPNLYWYRQAAGRGLQLLFYSVGIGQISSEVPQNLSASRPQDRQFILSSKKLLLSDSGFYLCAWSSGTNYGYTFGSGTRLTVV.

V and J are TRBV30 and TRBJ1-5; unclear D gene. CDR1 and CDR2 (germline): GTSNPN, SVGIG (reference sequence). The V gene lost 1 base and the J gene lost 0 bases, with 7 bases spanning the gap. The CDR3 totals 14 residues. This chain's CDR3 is CAWSGGYSNQPQHF. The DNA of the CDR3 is TGTGCCTGGAGTGGGGGTTATAGCAATCAGCCCCAGCATTTT.

The chain's CDR3 is CASSQRAGELFF. The CDR3 coding sequence is TGTGCCAGCAGCCAAAGAGCCGGGGAGCTGTTTTTT. The rearrangement uses TRBV3-1 (or the pseudogene TRBV3-2) and TRBJ2-2; no reliable D call. CDR3 length: 12 residues. CDR1 and CDR2 (germline): LGHDT, YNNKEL (reference sequence). The V gene lost 2 bases and the J gene lost 6 bases, with 4 bases spanning the gap.

The CDR3 DNA reads as TGCGCCAGCAGCCAAGATATGGCCGTCTCGGGGCAGTACTTC. Its protein is CASSQDMAVSGQYF. The chain recombines TRBV4-1 with TRBJ2-7; unclear D gene. CDR1 and CDR2 (germline): MGHRA, YSYEKL. The CDR3 extends over 14 amino acids. Trimming removed 0 bases from V and 9 bases from J, with 15 bases in between.

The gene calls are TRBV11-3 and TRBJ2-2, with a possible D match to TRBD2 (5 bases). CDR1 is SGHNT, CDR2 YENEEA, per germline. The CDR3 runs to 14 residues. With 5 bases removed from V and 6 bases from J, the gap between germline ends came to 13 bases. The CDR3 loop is CASSPHQDSGELFF. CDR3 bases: TGTGCCAGCAGCCCGCATCAGGACTCCGGGGAGCTGTTTTTT.

The CDR3 region is CASSSRQGAKNTEAFF. The CDR3 DNA reads TGTGCCAGCAGTTCTCGACAGGGGGCGAAGAACACTGAAGCTTTCTTT. The gene calls are TRBV6-5 and TRBJ1-1; 10 bases agree with TRBD1. This CDR3 contains 16 residues. Germline V CDR1 and CDR2: MNHEY, SVGAGI. J lost 1 base, V lost 4 bases, and 6 bases had no gene match.

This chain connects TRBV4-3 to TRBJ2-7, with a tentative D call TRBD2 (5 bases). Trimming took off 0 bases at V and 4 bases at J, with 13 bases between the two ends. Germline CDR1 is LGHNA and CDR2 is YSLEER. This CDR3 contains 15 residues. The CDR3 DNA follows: TGCGCCAGCAGCCAAGACGGAGGAACGGGGTACGAGCAGTACTTC. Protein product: CASSQDGGTGYEQYF.

For the CDR3, the DNA is TGTGCCATCAGTGAGTATCGAGGCAGGGTGGGCAATCAGCCCCAGCATTTT. Protein sequence: CAISEYRGRVGNQPQHF. This chain uses TRBV10-3 with TRBJ1-5; D might be TRBD1 (5 bases). CDR1 ENHRY and CDR2 SYGVKD come from the germline V gene. Trimming took off 1 base at V and 2 bases at J, with 15 bases between the two ends. The CDR3 length is 17 residues.

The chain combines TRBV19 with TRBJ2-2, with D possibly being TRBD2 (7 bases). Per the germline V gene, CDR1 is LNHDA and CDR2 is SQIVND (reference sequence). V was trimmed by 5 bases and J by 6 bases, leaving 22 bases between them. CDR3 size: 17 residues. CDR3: CASSSSRGGLGSGELFF. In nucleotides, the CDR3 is TGTGCCAGTAGTTCCTCCAGGGGCGGACTAGGGTCCGGGGAGCTGTTTTTT. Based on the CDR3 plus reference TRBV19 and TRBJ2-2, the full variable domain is DGGITQSPKYLFRKEGQNVTLSCEQNLNHDAMYWYRQDPGQGLRLIYYSQIVNDFQKGDIAEGYSVSREKKESFPLTVTSAQKNPTAFYLCASSSSRGGLGSGELFFGEGSRLTVL.

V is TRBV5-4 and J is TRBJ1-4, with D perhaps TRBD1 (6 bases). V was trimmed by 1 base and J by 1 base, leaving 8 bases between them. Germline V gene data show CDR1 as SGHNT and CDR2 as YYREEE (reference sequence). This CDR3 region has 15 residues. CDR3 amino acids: CASSLTTGTNEKLFF. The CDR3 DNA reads TGTGCCAGCAGCTTGACGACAGGAACTAATGAAAAACTGTTTTTT.

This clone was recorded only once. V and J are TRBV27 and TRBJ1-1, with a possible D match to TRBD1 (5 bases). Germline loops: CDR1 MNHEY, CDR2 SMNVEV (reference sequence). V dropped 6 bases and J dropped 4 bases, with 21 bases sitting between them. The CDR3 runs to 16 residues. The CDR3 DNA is TGTGCCAGCAGGGCCCGGGACGGATGGGGTGGCACTGAAGCTTTCTTT. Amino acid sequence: CASRARDGWGGTEAFF.

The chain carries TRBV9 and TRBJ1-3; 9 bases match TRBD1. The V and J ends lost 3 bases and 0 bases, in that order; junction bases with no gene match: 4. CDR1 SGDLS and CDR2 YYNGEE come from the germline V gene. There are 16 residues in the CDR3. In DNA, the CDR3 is TGTGCCAGCAGCGCCGAGGGACAGGGCTCTGGAAACACCATATATTTT. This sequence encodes CASSAEGQGSGNTIYF.

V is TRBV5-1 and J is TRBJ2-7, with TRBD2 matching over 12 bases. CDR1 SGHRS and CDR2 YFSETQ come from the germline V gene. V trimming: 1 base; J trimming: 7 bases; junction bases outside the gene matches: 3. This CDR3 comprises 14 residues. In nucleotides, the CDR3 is TGCGCCAGCAGCTTGCGACTAGCGGGGGTTGAGCAGTACTTC. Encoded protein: CASSLRLAGVEQYF. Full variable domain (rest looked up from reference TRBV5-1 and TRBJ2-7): KAGVTQTPRYLIKTRGQQVTLSCSPISGHRSVSWYQQTPGQGLQFLFEYFSETQRNKGNFPGRFSGRQFSNSRSEMNVSTLELGDSALYLCASSLRLAGVEQYFGPGTRLTVT.